This T cell receptor (beta chain) came from a study of cytomegalovirus exposure and HLA in healthy donors (dated by TCRdb to 2016 to 2017). Concerning the study at large: An earlier analysis of approximately 640 of the donors reported 250 to 300 Gb of sequence data and 100 million to 130 million unique TCR beta sequences from about 179 million T cells. About 280 gigabases of sequencing data and around 80 million unique TCR sequences made up an early release that covered several hundred HLA-typed donors. Of the approximately 400 genotyped donors, approximately 83% fell in the genetic ancestry cluster associated with self-reported Caucasian donors. The study was designed to test whether signatures of past pathogen exposure could be identified by cataloging public T cell receptors. The study profiled the T cell repertoires of approximately 700 subjects by immunosequencing and related them to cytomegalovirus serostatus. A separate validation cohort of about 110 different subjects was used in addition to the 666-subject first cohort. To predict cytomegalovirus infection status, the study combined high-throughput TCR immunosequencing, statistical association of individual TCRs with disease status, and machine learning. A later analysis re-analyzed previously published TCR beta repertoires from about 600 donors and added high-resolution HLA genotyping to study TCR occurrence patterns. The later analysis used no new phenotypic data to find candidate immune exposures, relying instead on TCR beta sequences and their occurrence across donors. An earlier analysis of 587 of the donors used high-throughput TCR beta sequencing to judge whether each TCR beta V gene segment behaved as functional or pseudogenic. Alongside the repertoire data, information on donor age, sex, ethnicity and CMV serostatus was compiled. A later genetic analysis took genome-wide SNP genotypes for about three fifths of the 666 donors and used that subset as a discovery cohort. Every repertoire in the discovery cohort had been generated on one and the same sequencing platform. HLA typing covered class I and class II loci at four-digit resolution. Typing coverage differed by locus: A, B, C, DRB1 and DQB1 were typed in about 620-640 donors, DQA1 in 500 to 550, DPA1 in 606, and DPB1 in roughly 450. Because of strong linkage in the cohort, five DR-DQ haplotypes were treated as single units for association and clustering. On average, approximately 250,000 unique TCR beta nucleotide sequences were sequenced per donor among about 400 genotyped donors of the cohort, with 15% to 20% of those sequences being non-productive. Study-level results and caveats: The sequencing pipeline was judged likely to have produced a cluster of highly shared sequence variants as a technical artifact. Strong co-occurrence of HLA alleles, especially DR and DQ, made assigning TCR associations to individual alleles difficult. V-gene and J-gene trimming of TCR beta chains was associated with a missense DCLRE1C variant in a later genetic analysis, and the association was replicated in an independent cohort. A later analysis found that TCR association rates varied across HLA loci, with DRB1 alleles showing the most associated TCRs and HLA-C alleles the fewest. The cohort was sequenced for TCR beta chains only, and without alpha or paired-chain data the features that could be detected were limited. A few of the identified cytomegalovirus-associated TCR beta chains were confirmed in vitro to be specific for cytomegalovirus antigens. The classifier was reported to diagnose cytomegalovirus status with high specificity and sensitivity in both the original cohort and the validation cohort. In a later analysis, most CMV-associated TCR beta chains were found to appear HLA-restricted, with HLA associations seemingly driven largely by CMV exposure. Linkage disequilibrium might explain the correlated functional status among segregating V segments, but an unknown experimental factor could not be ruled out. Some IMGT-functional V segments, including TRBV6-2 and TRBV6-3, could not be distinguished by the 87-base-pair reads and were therefore excluded. A later genetic analysis reported fewer N-insertions in productive TCRs among donors in an Asian-associated ancestry cluster than the roughly 700-donor mean. The study listed 150 to 200 TCR beta chains as associated with cytomegalovirus. Sequencing depth was assumed to be roughly uniform across donors in the presence/absence analyses, though that assumption may not hold. A further reported finding was that TCR beta sequences accurately predicted the HLA-A and HLA-B alleles for most subjects in the first cohort. CMV serostatus was the only immune exposure information available for the cohort. A later analysis reported that several top co-occurrence clusters appeared linked to parvovirus B19, influenza, CMV and Epstein-Barr virus. Because counts were too low, roughly 17 rarely observed V segments, including chromosome 9 orphons, were left out of the earlier analysis of over 550 of the donors. According to the authors, the approach could potentially be generalized to other disease states and immunological phenotypes. A later analysis found that HLA-associated TCR beta chains were more clonally expanded and had lower generation probabilities than equally common non-associated chains. Because HLA typing was missing for some donors at each locus, association tests included only the typed subset. In an earlier analysis of approximately 590 of the donors, most TCR beta V segments appeared in productive rearrangements about 87% or about 30% of the time, broadly matching IMGT annotations. A later analysis associated 15,000 to 20,000 TCR beta sequences with specific HLA alleles at a false discovery rate of 0.05. Most TCR sequences were observed very rarely across donors, whereas some public TCRs were present in many individuals.

Here V drops 5 bases and J drops 1 base, and the junction holds 4 bases not matched to any gene. CDR1 and CDR2, per the germline V gene, are SGHVS and FNYEAQ. Reading from cysteine to phenylalanine, the CDR3 counts 14 amino acids. Only the CDR3 part of the read is kept: 42 bases, read in frame from the first base. The library came from the immunoSEQ multiplex PCR assay. For the multiplex PCR, a mixture combining 60 forward primers for TCR Vbeta segments and 13 reverse primers for TCR Jbeta segments was used. Amplification of the CDR3 region of rearranged TCR beta genes was performed with a multiplex PCR assay on genomic DNA. Amplified TCR beta libraries were sequenced as 87-base-pair reads on the Illumina HiSeq System. Concerning the study's data processing: A later analysis tallied about 77 million unique TCR beta chains across the 660 or so repertoires, and about 10 million of those chains were shared by two or more donors. To remove PCR and sequencing errors, raw reads were error-corrected and collapsed into unique sequences using a nearest-neighbor algorithm that merged closely related sequences. To assign V, D and J gene segments, CDR3 sequences were aligned to IMGT reference sequences. For a sequence to be retained, at least a six-nucleotide match to both a V gene segment and a J gene segment was required. A rearrangement was called productive if the CDR3 had no stop codons and remained in frame with V and J, and every other rearrangement was called non-productive. CDR3 was defined according to IMGT convention as the region running from the second conserved V-encoded cysteine to the conserved J-encoded phenylalanine. In an earlier analysis of more than 550 of the donors, sequences lacking an unambiguous match to a single V gene segment were excluded. In an earlier analysis of 587 of the donors, a V segment was called functional when productive rearrangements were above 56.7%, and segregating when the standard deviation between donors exceeded 5%. A statistical classification framework was developed to diagnose cytomegalovirus status using the catalog of TCR beta chain sequences. A later analysis assigned V and J genes by comparing TCR nucleotide sequences with IMGT/GENE-DB human TR gene sequences. In a later analysis, CDR3 sequences and most-parsimonious VDJ recombination scenarios were assigned using the TCRdist pipeline. In a later analysis, each TCR beta chain was defined by its CDR3 amino acid sequence together with its V-gene family, and reads without a unique V-gene family were excluded. As a way to deal with suspected cross-contamination and a sequencing artifact, a later analysis dropped roughly 620 nucleotide sequences that were highly shared and had low generation probability. A later analysis calculated a clonal expansion index for each public chain from normalized within-repertoire ranks of inferred template counts. Generation probabilities in a later analysis came from a VDJ recombination model fitted to out-of-frame rearrangements, and those results were checked against IGoR. In a later analysis, hypergeometric tests were used to score TCR-TCR, TCR-HLA and TCR-CMV co-occurrence, with a repertoire-size bias correction applied to TCR pairs. False discovery rates were estimated in a later analysis by permuting HLA or CMV assignments 20 times. A later analysis grouped co-occurring TCRs with DBSCAN, adding TCRdist sequence similarity when clustering within HLA-allele-positive subsets. Co-occurrence clustering excluded repertoires with fewer than 30,000 or more than 120,000 public chains, plus five with anomalous nucleotide sharing. The table was pulled from immuneACCESS by TCRdb, which kept in-frame rearrangements only. Such tables lose some clones; where checked, under half of the loss comes from unresolved V genes, and the rest has no known cause. That table furnishes V, J and clone size, whereas the DNA furnished D and trimming. This sample gives 130,000 or so clones in total; roughly 79% of them show up just once. Of the sample, 1.1% to 1.5% falls within the top ten clones.

About this clone: What antigen it recognizes has not been identified. The sample holds no much larger clone one base away, and base qualities are not on file.

The cohort comprised approximately 700 healthy bone marrow donors. Cohort members were all nominally healthy when sampled, although unrecorded immune exposures were likely present. The donor tested CMV seronegative and was one of the 352 seronegative cohort members. A peripheral blood sample was collected from each donor, and TCR beta sequencing was performed on peripheral blood mononuclear cells. The Qiagen DNeasy Blood Extraction Kit was used to extract genomic DNA from the blood cell samples. The sample taken for sequencing was PBMCs. This sequence was found in a woman aged 40 to 50 in good health and CMV-seronegative. The V and J genes are TRBV7-6 and TRBJ2-7, with 8 bases in between that match TRBD2. The CDR3 region has the sequence CASSPGGESYEQYF. The DNA sequence reads TGTGCCAGCAGCCCGGGGGGGGAATCCTACGAGCAGTACTTC.